The T cell receptor beta chain under discussion was sequenced for a study of cytomegalovirus exposure and HLA in healthy donors (dated 2017 in TCRdb). Turning to the overall study: In an earlier analysis of roughly 500 of the donors, 250 to 350 Gb of sequence data and about 110 million unique TCR beta sequences from some 170 million T cells were reported. Roughly 300 gigabases of sequencing data and approximately 80 million unique TCR sequences were included in an early release covering 550 to 800 HLA-typed donors. Of the roughly 400 genotyped donors, 75% to 85% were placed in the genetic ancestry cluster associated with self-reported Caucasian donors. The study was designed to test whether signatures of past pathogen exposure could be identified by cataloging public T cell receptors. The T cell repertoires of 666 subjects were profiled by immunosequencing and related to cytomegalovirus serostatus. A separate validation cohort of roughly 130 different subjects was used in addition to the approximately 670-subject first cohort. To predict cytomegalovirus infection status, the study brought together high-throughput TCR immunosequencing, statistical association of individual TCRs with disease status, and machine learning. In a later analysis, previously published TCR beta repertoires from 550 to 700 donors were re-analyzed and high-resolution HLA genotyping was added so that TCR occurrence patterns could be studied. Rather than drawing on any new phenotypic data, the later analysis identified candidate immune exposures from TCR beta sequences and the way those sequences occurred across donors. To decide whether each TCR beta V gene segment behaved as functional or pseudogenic, an earlier analysis of approximately 620 of the donors relied on high-throughput TCR beta sequencing. Donor age, sex, ethnicity and CMV serostatus were compiled alongside the repertoire data. A later genetic analysis took genome-wide SNP genotypes for about three fifths of the 666 donors and used that subset as a discovery cohort. All discovery cohort repertoires had been generated using a single sequencing platform. Both class I and class II loci were covered by HLA typing, at four-digit resolution. The number of typed donors differed by locus: roughly 620-640 for A, B, C, DRB1 and DQB1; 500 to 550 for DQA1; 606 for DPA1; and roughly 470 for DPB1. Because of strong linkage in the cohort, roughly five DR-DQ haplotypes were treated as single units for association and clustering. Among some 400 genotyped donors of the cohort, an average of approximately 240,000 unique TCR beta nucleotide sequences was sequenced per donor, of which roughly 17% were non-productive. Study-wide conclusions, independent of this receptor: While some public TCRs were present in many individuals, most TCR sequences turned up only very rarely across donors. In a later genetic analysis, fewer N-insertions in productive TCRs were reported among donors in an Asian-associated ancestry cluster than the approximately 670-donor mean. Three of the identified cytomegalovirus-associated TCR beta chains were confirmed in vitro to be specific for cytomegalovirus antigens. Linkage disequilibrium might explain the correlated functional status among segregating V segments, but an unknown experimental factor could not be excluded. In an earlier analysis of more than 500 of the donors, most TCR beta V segments appeared in productive rearrangements about 90% or about 30% of the time, broadly matching IMGT annotations. The classifier was reported to diagnose cytomegalovirus status with high specificity and sensitivity in both the original cohort and the validation cohort. Specific HLA alleles were associated with roughly 16,000 TCR beta sequences at a false discovery rate of 0.05 in a later analysis. Presence/absence analyses assumed roughly uniform sequencing depth across donors, an assumption that may not hold. The earlier analysis of almost 600 of the donors excluded roughly 16 rarely observed V segments, including chromosome 9 orphons, because counts were too low. A later analysis reported that several top co-occurrence clusters appeared linked to parvovirus B19, influenza, CMV and Epstein-Barr virus. The authors suggested that the approach could potentially be extended to other disease states and immunological phenotypes. Some IMGT-functional V segments, including TRBV6-2 and TRBV6-3, could not be told apart with the 87-base-pair reads, so those segments were excluded. A later genetic analysis associated a missense DCLRE1C variant with V-gene and J-gene trimming of TCR beta chains, and an independent cohort replicated the association. Only TCR beta chains were sequenced in this cohort, and the absence of alpha or paired-chain data limited detectable features. Compared with equally common non-associated chains, HLA-associated TCR beta chains in a later analysis were more clonally expanded and had lower generation probabilities. A further reported finding was that TCR beta sequences accurately predicted the HLA-A and HLA-B alleles for most subjects in the first cohort. CMV serostatus was the only immune exposure information available for the cohort. When HLA alleles, especially DR and DQ, strongly co-occurred, TCR associations were difficult to assign to individual alleles. The sequencing pipeline was judged likely to have produced a cluster of highly shared sequence variants as a technical artifact. In a later analysis, most CMV-associated TCR beta chains were found to appear HLA-restricted, with HLA associations seemingly driven largely by CMV exposure. In a later analysis, TCR association rates were found to vary across HLA loci, with the most associated TCRs seen for DRB1 alleles and the fewest for HLA-C alleles. In the study, approximately 160 TCR beta chains were listed as associated with cytomegalovirus. Because HLA typing was unavailable for some donors at each locus, only the typed subset was used in association tests.

The library relied on the immunoSEQ multiplex PCR assay. For the multiplex PCR, a mixture combining 60 forward primers for TCR Vbeta segments and 13 reverse primers for TCR Jbeta segments was used. A multiplex PCR assay on genomic DNA amplified the CDR3 region of rearranged TCR beta genes. Amplified TCR beta libraries were sequenced as 87-base-pair reads on the Illumina HiSeq System. Per the original workflow: Across the 500 to 850 repertoires, a later analysis counted tens of millions of unique TCR beta chains, roughly 11 million of which were shared by at least two donors. A nearest-neighbor algorithm error-corrected the raw reads and collapsed the reads into unique sequences, merging closely related sequences to remove PCR and sequencing errors. CDR3 sequences were aligned to IMGT reference sequences to assign V, D and J gene segments. Each retained sequence needed at least a six-nucleotide match to both a V gene segment and a J gene segment. A rearrangement counted as productive if the CDR3 had no stop codons and remained in frame with V and J, and every other rearrangement counted as non-productive. Following IMGT convention, CDR3 was defined as the stretch from the second conserved V-encoded cysteine to the conserved J-encoded phenylalanine. The earlier analysis of about 500 of the donors excluded sequences that lacked an unambiguous match to a single V gene segment. An earlier analysis of over 450 of the donors classified V segments as functional when productive rearrangements were above 56.7% and as segregating when the standard deviation between donors was above 5%. A statistical classification framework was built for diagnosing cytomegalovirus status from the catalog of TCR beta chain sequences. A later analysis assigned V and J genes by comparing TCR nucleotide sequences with IMGT/GENE-DB human TR gene sequences. In a later analysis, CDR3 sequences and most-parsimonious VDJ recombination scenarios were assigned using the TCRdist pipeline. In a later analysis, each TCR beta chain was defined by its CDR3 amino acid sequence together with its V-gene family, and reads without a unique V-gene family were excluded. As a way to deal with suspected cross-contamination and a sequencing artifact, a later analysis dropped 592 nucleotide sequences that were highly shared and had low generation probability. In a later analysis, a clonal expansion index was calculated for each public chain from normalized within-repertoire ranks of inferred template counts. A later analysis computed generation probabilities with a VDJ recombination model fitted to out-of-frame rearrangements, and checked the results against IGoR. Hypergeometric tests were used in a later analysis to score TCR-TCR, TCR-HLA and TCR-CMV co-occurrence, with a repertoire-size bias correction applied to the TCR pairs. In a later analysis, false discovery rates were estimated by permuting HLA or CMV assignments 20 times. In a later analysis, co-occurring TCRs were grouped with DBSCAN, and TCRdist sequence similarity was added when clustering was performed within HLA-allele-positive subsets. For co-occurrence clustering, repertoires with fewer than 30,000 or more than 120,000 public chains were excluded, along with roughly 5 repertoires with anomalous nucleotide sharing. In TCRdb, the immuneACCESS table is reduced to in-frame sequences with V and J assigned. These tables do not hold every clone; where another copy was compared, an unresolved V gene accounts for under half, and the others remain unexplained. That table gives V, J and clone size, and the DNA gave D and trimming. In this sample the table shows about 190,000 clones, roughly 80% of which occur a single time. About 0.8% of the sample is held by the ten biggest clonotypes.

With respect to this clone: Its cognate antigen has yet to be identified. No clone much larger than this one lies a single base away; base qualities are absent.

The cohort consisted of 670 or so healthy bone marrow donors. Cohort members were all nominally healthy when sampled, although unrecorded immune exposures were likely present. The donor tested CMV seronegative, placing the donor among the 350 or so seronegative members of the cohort. A peripheral blood sample was provided by each donor, and peripheral blood mononuclear cells were used for TCR beta sequencing. The Qiagen DNeasy Blood Extraction Kit was used to extract genomic DNA from the blood cell samples. The CDR1 and CDR2 encoded by the germline V gene are MDHEN and SYDVKM. The CDR3 numbers 14 residues from cysteine through phenylalanine. Only the CDR3 portion is preserved as DNA: 42 bases, with reading frame beginning at the first base. At the junction V is shortened by 5 bases and J by 3 bases; bases outside the gene matches: 5.

The V gene is TRBV28 and the J gene is TRBJ1-2, with 8 middle bases fitting TRBD1. The sequencing input was PBMCs. This TCR was sampled from a woman under 30 in good health and CMV-seronegative. The bases are TGTGCCAGCAGTGAGACAGGGGTTCACTATGGCTACACCTTC. Its protein is CASSETGVHYGYTF.